Below are 17 T cell receptor beta chains sequenced from a single sample in a study of T-cell memory formation after mild COVID-19. TCRdb processed the 5' RACE reads anew with MiXCR; each CDR3 protein has one entry. The data hold 530,000 or so distinct CDR3 sequences, with approximately 15% observed a single time. The sequencing sample was made of PBMCs or a T cell subset sorted from them (not recorded which). The source is an adult woman who had mild COVID-19 (a few samples of this study predate the infection). Cell type and time point are not known.

The chain employs TRBV5-5 and TRBJ2-7; 7 nucleotides match TRBD1. The CDR3 covers 15 residues. With V trimmed by 4 bases and J by 2 bases, 9 bases remained unmatched. The germline gives CDR1 SGHKS, CDR2 YYEKEE (reference sequence). The CDR3 nucleotides read TGTGCCAGCAGCATCCGGGACAGCTATACCTACGAGCAGTACTTC. Translated, it gives CASSIRDSYTYEQYF.

The chain links TRBV9 to TRBJ2-3; the D is unclear. Germline assignment: CDR1 SGDLS and CDR2 YYNGEE. Trimming shortened V by 4 bases and J by 3 bases, and 12 bases separated the two germline ends. The CDR3 is made up of 14 amino acids. The CDR3 loop is CASSPSSITDTQYF. The CDR3, as DNA: TGTGCCAGCAGCCCTTCCTCAATTACAGATACGCAGTATTTT.

The CDR3 sequence: CASSVDRGLAKNIQYF. CDR3 sequence (DNA): TGTGCCAGCAGCGTTGACAGGGGTCTAGCCAAAAACATTCAGTACTTC. The chain carries TRBV7-9 and TRBJ2-4; 8 positions match TRBD1. The CDR3 has 16 residues. Looked up from germline, CDR1 is SEHNR and CDR2 is FQNEAQ (reference sequence). The V segment lost 5 bases and the J segment 0 bases; nucleotides outside the gene matches: 6.

V gene TRBV5-6 combines with J gene TRBJ2-7; 10 bases fit TRBD2. Germline loops: CDR1 SGHDT, CDR2 YYEEEE. The CDR3 spans 15 residues. V was clipped by 0 bases and J by 6 bases; unmatched bases: 6. In DNA form, the CDR3 reads TGTGCCAGCAGCTTGGAGTCTAGCGGGAGCTGCGAGCAGTACTTC. Protein product: CASSLESSGSCEQYF.

The chain couples TRBV28 to TRBJ2-7; unclear D gene. The CDR3 sequence is 12 residues long. The germline V gene encodes CDR1 MDHEN and CDR2 SYDVKM. V was clipped by 5 bases and J by 3 bases, with 8 bases between them. DNA for the CDR3: TGTGCCAGCAGTACGGTGGGCTACGAGCAGTACTTC. It translates to CASSTVGYEQYF.

V usage is TRBV11-1 and J usage is TRBJ2-1; TRBD1 aligns across 9 bases. There are 15 residues in the CDR3. V lost 8 bases and J lost 8; bases outside the gene matches: 13. Germline V gene data show CDR1 as SGHAT and CDR2 as FQDESV (reference sequence). The CDR3 nucleotides read TGTGCCAGCTCCCGGAGGGTCCGACAGGGGGATGAGCAGTTCTTC. Its protein is CASSRRVRQGDEQFF.

This clonotype has a handful of counts. The chain couples TRBV20-1 to TRBJ2-1; D remains unclear. V was clipped by 0 bases and J by 3 bases, with 9 bases between them. This CDR3 contains 14 residues. CDR1 and CDR2 from the germline V gene are DFQATT and SNEGSKA (reference sequence). The CDR3 protein is CSARDRDNYNEQFF. CDR3 nucleotides: TGCAGTGCTAGAGATCGTGACAACTACAATGAGCAGTTCTTC.

In its sample, this clonotype was seen a few times. The V call is TRBV6-2 or TRBV6-3, the J call TRBJ2-1; 7 bases are shared with TRBD2. The V and J ends lost 6 bases and 0 bases, in that order; junction bases with no gene match: 8. Germline V gene data show CDR1 as MNHEY and CDR2 as SVGEGT. This CDR3 has 16 residues. The CDR3 reads CASSARTRGSYNEQFF. CDR3 bases: TGTGCCAGCAGCGCCCGGACTAGAGGCTCCTACAATGAGCAGTTCTTC.

V and J are TRBV7-9 and TRBJ2-1; the D gene is possibly TRBD2 (6 bases). Trimming cost V 1 base and J 4 bases, with 11 bases left between them. The CDR3 contains 15 residues. The germline gives CDR1 SEHNR, CDR2 FQNEAQ (reference sequence). The CDR3 here is CASSLGGTRYNEQFF. The CDR3 coding sequence is TGTGCCAGCAGCTTAGGCGGGACTCGATACAATGAGCAGTTCTTC.

The chain uses TRBV7-2 and TRBJ2-5; D perhaps matches TRBD1 (7 bases). The V end lost 2 bases, the J end lost 5 bases, and 12 bases lay between the germline ends. This CDR3 is built from 14 residues. CDR1 and CDR2 from the germline V gene are SGHTA and FQGNSA. The CDR3 DNA is TGTGCCAGCAGCTTACAGGGGGGAAGGGAGACCCAGTACTTC. This gives the protein CASSLQGGRETQYF.

This clonotype was seen more than once but under ten times. V usage is TRBV6-6 and J usage is TRBJ1-2; 7 bases are a match to TRBD1. Trimming cost V 4 bases and J 4 bases; bases outside gene matches: 6. CDR3 length: 14 amino acids. Looked up from germline, CDR1 is MNHNY and CDR2 is SVGAGI (reference sequence). CDR3 nucleotide sequence: TGTGCCAGCAGTTCGACGGGACAGATCTATGGCTACACCTTC. Translating it yields CASSSTGQIYGYTF.

This clonotype was observed at least ten times. V usage is TRBV18 and J usage is TRBJ2-2; D call uncertain. The CDR3 sequence is 14 residues long. Trimming stripped 3 bases from V and 1 base from J, with 6 bases between. The germline CDR1 and CDR2 sequences are KGHSH and LQKENI. The CDR3 reads CASSPGLNTGELFF. The DNA of the CDR3 is TGTGCCAGCTCACCGGGCCTGAACACCGGGGAGCTGTTTTTT.

This sequence joins TRBV5-1 and TRBJ1-2; 12 nucleotides align to TRBD1. The J segment lost 5 bases and the V segment lost 4 bases, leaving 9 bases of the junction unmatched. This CDR3 has 16 residues. From germline, CDR1 is SGHRS and CDR2 YFSETQ. Here the CDR3 reads CASSPGTGGGVYGYTF. CDR3 in DNA: TGCGCCAGCAGCCCCGGGACAGGGGGCGGCGTGTATGGCTACACCTTC.

This clonotype has a handful of counts. The chain couples TRBV9 to TRBJ2-4, with no clear D. The CDR3 totals 17 residues. The germline gives CDR1 SGDLS, CDR2 YYNGEE. Between the trimmed V and J ends, which lost 3 bases and 5 bases, there was a span of 21 bases. The CDR3 reads CASSAPNYSRWENIQYF. In DNA form, the CDR3 reads TGTGCCAGCAGCGCCCCCAATTACTCCCGATGGGAAAACATTCAGTACTTC.

The chain joins TRBV3-1 to TRBJ2-6; 8 bases are a match to TRBD1. The V and J ends lost 7 bases and 0 bases, in that order; junction bases with no gene match: 8. Germline loops: CDR1 LGHDT, CDR2 YNNKEL (reference sequence). This CDR3 is built from 17 residues. As DNA, the CDR3 is TGTGCCAGCACCCGTACAGGGGGTTACTCTGGGGCCAACGTCCTGACTTTC. Translating gives CASTRTGGYSGANVLTF.

The chain combines TRBV4-2 with TRBJ2-5, with TRBD2 as a possible D gene (5 bases). Germline CDR1 LGHNA, CDR2 YNFKEQ. Deletions cut 1 base from V and 0 bases from J, with 9 bases between. The CDR3 consists of 15 residues. The DNA for the CDR3 is TGTGCCAGCAGCCAAGTCGGAGCGGACCAAGAGACCCAGTACTTC. Translating gives CASSQVGADQETQYF.

This clonotype occurred a few times. The V and J genes are TRBV9 and TRBJ2-1, with 9 nucleotides matching TRBD2. Germline values: CDR1 SGDLS, CDR2 YYNGEE. Trimming took 4 bases from V and 2 from J; bases not matched to a gene: 7. The CDR3 sequence is 16 residues long. CDR3: CASSLSGGGAYNEQFF. Here the CDR3 DNA reads TGTGCCAGCAGCCTAAGTGGCGGGGGGGCCTACAATGAGCAGTTCTTC.